This is a list of T cell receptor beta chains from one sample in a study of blood T cell repertoires in COVID-19. Only in-frame clones appear in the TCRdb table, and some are missing; sequencing was by immunoSEQ multiplex PCR. The sample contains approximately 220,000 clones, roughly 81% of which appear only once. Sequencing was done on a sample of peripheral blood. The receptors come from a man aged 50-60 years who had recovered from COVID-19. CDR3s include the opening cysteine and the closing phenylalanine or tryptophan. D genes are given only for firm matches. Clone sizes are given selectively: once, few, many, or a class where the clone is expanded.

d_call: TRBD2; j_call: TRBJ2-1; clone_size: .; v_call: TRBV18; cdr3_nt: TGTGCCAGCTCACCGAGGACTAGCGGCAATGAGCAGTTCTTC; cdr3_aa: CASSPRTSGNEQFF
d_call: .; j_call: TRBJ1-1; clone_size: .; v_call: TRBV27; cdr3_nt: TGTGCCAGCAGTTTACTACAAAGGGGCACTGAAGCTTTCTTT; cdr3_aa: CASSLLQRGTEAFF
d_call: TRBD2; j_call: TRBJ2-7; clone_size: few; v_call: TRBV29-1; cdr3_nt: TGCAGCGTTGAAGCCAGGGAGGGAACCTACGAGCAGTACTTC; cdr3_aa: CSVEAREGTYEQYF
d_call: .; j_call: TRBJ1-1; clone_size: few; v_call: TRBV28; cdr3_nt: TGTGCCAGTAATCAGATGAACACTGAAGCTTTCTTT; cdr3_aa: CASNQMNTEAFF
d_call: TRBD2; j_call: TRBJ2-3; clone_size: .; v_call: TRBV3-1/TRBV3-2; cdr3_nt: TGTGCCAGCAGCCAAGATAGGTTGGCGGGAGGGGGAACAGATACGCAGTATTTT; cdr3_aa: CASSQDRLAGGGTDTQYF
d_call: TRBD1; j_call: TRBJ2-3; clone_size: .; v_call: TRBV7-9; cdr3_nt: TGTGCCAGCAGCTCTACGAACAGGGGGCAAACAGATACGCAGTATTTT; cdr3_aa: CASSSTNRGQTDTQYF
d_call: .; j_call: TRBJ2-1; clone_size: .; v_call: TRBV19; cdr3_nt: TGTGCCAGTAGTACTTACAATGAGCAGTTCTTC; cdr3_aa: CASSTYNEQFF
d_call: TRBD2; j_call: TRBJ2-3; clone_size: .; v_call: TRBV9; cdr3_nt: TGTGCCAGCAGCTCCCGGACTAGCGGGGGAACAGATACGCAGTATTTT; cdr3_aa: CASSSRTSGGTDTQYF
d_call: .; j_call: TRBJ2-1; clone_size: few; v_call: TRBV6-2/TRBV6-3; cdr3_nt: TGTGCCAGCAGTCAACAGGGAAACGGCTTCAATGAGCAGTTCTTC; cdr3_aa: CASSQQGNGFNEQFF
d_call: TRBD1; j_call: TRBJ1-6; clone_size: once; v_call: TRBV28; cdr3_nt: TGTGCCAGCAGGACAGGGAGCTCCTATAATTCACCCCTCCACTTT; cdr3_aa: CASRTGSSYNSPLHF
d_call: TRBD1; j_call: TRBJ2-2; clone_size: .; v_call: TRBV4-1; cdr3_nt: TGCGCCAGCAGCCGAACAGGGGGTGGAGTAAACACCGGGGAGCTGTTTTTT; cdr3_aa: CASSRTGGGVNTGELFF
d_call: .; j_call: TRBJ2-7; clone_size: .; v_call: TRBV18; cdr3_nt: TGTGCCAGCTCACCAAGGAGGGAGTTACCCTACGAGCAGTACTTC; cdr3_aa: CASSPRRELPYEQYF
d_call: TRBD1; j_call: TRBJ2-7; clone_size: few; v_call: TRBV27; cdr3_nt: TGTGCCAGCAGTCGACAGGGTATCTACGAGCAGTACTTC; cdr3_aa: CASSRQGIYEQYF
d_call: .; j_call: TRBJ1-6; clone_size: .; v_call: TRBV10-3; cdr3_nt: TGTGCCATCAGTCCAGCGGAAATGGGATCCAGCTCCTATAATTCACCCCTCCACTTT; cdr3_aa: CAISPAEMGSSSYNSPLHF
d_call: .; j_call: TRBJ2-5; clone_size: once; v_call: TRBV30; cdr3_nt: TGTGCCTGCTCACAGCAACTCGCGGAGACCCAGTACTTC; cdr3_aa: CACSQQLAETQYF
d_call: TRBD1; j_call: TRBJ2-7; clone_size: .; v_call: TRBV2; cdr3_nt: TGTGCCAGCAGGGGTATCGACAGGGGCTACGAGCAGTACTTC; cdr3_aa: CASRGIDRGYEQYF
d_call: .; j_call: TRBJ2-7; clone_size: .; v_call: TRBV6-1; cdr3_nt: TGTGCCAGCAGTGAAAGGGGCAGGGCGCGCGAGCAGTACTTC; cdr3_aa: CASSERGRAREQYF